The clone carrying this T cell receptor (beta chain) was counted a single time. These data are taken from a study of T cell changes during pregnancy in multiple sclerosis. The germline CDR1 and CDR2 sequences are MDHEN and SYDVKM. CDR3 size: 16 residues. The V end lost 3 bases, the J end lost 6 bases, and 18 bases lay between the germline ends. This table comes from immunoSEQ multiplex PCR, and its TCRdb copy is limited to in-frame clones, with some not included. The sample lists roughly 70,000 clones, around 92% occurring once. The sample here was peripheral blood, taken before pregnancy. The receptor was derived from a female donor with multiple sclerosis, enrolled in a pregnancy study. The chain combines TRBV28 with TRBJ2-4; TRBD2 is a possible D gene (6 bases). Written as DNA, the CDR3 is TGTGCCAGCAGTTTTGGGACGGGAGTGATCGGAAACATTCAGTACTTC. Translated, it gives CASSFGTGVIGNIQYF.